These 8 T cell receptor beta chains share one sample of origin, sequenced in a study of blood T cell repertoires in COVID-19. Clones were sequenced by immunoSEQ multiplex PCR, and TCRdb holds only the in-frame ones, with some missing. The repertoire includes a few hundred thousand clones, more than 70% of them detected once, and 0.99% sits in the top ten. Sequencing was carried out using peripheral blood. The receptors shown here come from a woman aged 40 to 49 who had recovered from COVID-19.

The chain links TRBV3-1 (or the pseudogene TRBV3-2) to TRBJ2-5; D may be TRBD1 (5 bases). This CDR3 is 14 amino acids long. The V gene lost 1 base and the J gene lost 7 bases, with 13 bases spanning the gap. Germline V lookup: CDR1 LGHDT, CDR2 YNNKEL (reference sequence). CDR3 protein: CASSQVGLTGTQYF. The DNA of the CDR3 is TGTGCCAGCAGCCAAGTTGGGCTAACAGGGACCCAGTACTTC.

This clone turned up a few times. V and J are TRBV19 and TRBJ1-1; TRBD1 matches 7 bases. CDR1 and CDR2 from the germline V gene are LNHDA and SQIVND (reference sequence). V gave up 7 bases and J gave up 4 bases; unmatched junction bases: 6. This CDR3 has 13 residues. CDR3 sequence (DNA): TGTGCCAGTATAAGCGACAGGGCCACTGAAGCTTTCTTT. Protein sequence: CASISDRATEAFF. Looking up the rest from reference TRBV19 and TRBJ1-1 gives the full variable domain: DGGITQSPKYLFRKEGQNVTLSCEQNLNHDAMYWYRQDPGQGLRLIYYSQIVNDFQKGDIAEGYSVSREKKESFPLTVTSAQKNPTAFYLCASISDRATEAFFGQGTRLTVV.

The rearrangement uses TRBV24-1 and TRBJ2-3; D may be TRBD1 (6 bases). The CDR3 is 16 residues long. Germline CDR1 and CDR2: KGHDR and SFDVKD. Trimming shortened V by 4 bases and J by 0 bases, and 13 bases separated the two germline ends. The CDR3 loop is CATSEQGTLSTDTQYF. The CDR3 nucleotides are TGTGCCACCAGTGAGCAAGGGACACTGAGCACAGATACGCAGTATTTT.

The chain joins TRBV3-1 (or the pseudogene TRBV3-2) to TRBJ2-7, with a weak D call TRBD2 (6 bases). Germline loops: CDR1 LGHDT, CDR2 YNNKEL (reference sequence). The CDR3 spans 14 residues. The V gene lost 8 bases and the J gene lost 1 base, with 15 bases spanning the gap. CDR3 loop: CASLAGGGSYEQYV. The CDR3 DNA follows: TGTGCCAGCCTAGCCGGGGGTGGTTCCTACGAGCAGTACGTC.

V is TRBV30 and J is TRBJ2-1, with D possibly matching TRBD2 (5 bases). The CDR3 contains 14 residues. The V gene's germline CDR1 is GTSNPN and CDR2 SVGIG (reference sequence). V lost 1 base, J lost 5 bases, and 12 bases lay in between. CDR3 sequence: CAWSAGIGNNEQFF. Written as DNA, the CDR3 is TGTGCCTGGAGTGCCGGGATAGGGAACAATGAGCAGTTCTTC.

The V and J genes are TRBV11-3 and TRBJ2-4, with 8 nucleotides matching TRBD2. Germline V gene lookup returns CDR1 SGHNT and CDR2 YENEEA. The CDR3 consists of 18 residues. V gave up 4 bases and J gave up 0 bases; unmatched junction bases: 11. The CDR3 DNA reads TGTGCCAGCAGCTCCCCTGCCTCCGGGAGGGGAGCCAAAAACATTCAGTACTTC. Translating gives CASSSPASGRGAKNIQYF.

The gene calls are TRBV7-9 and TRBJ1-2, with TRBD1 matching 7 bases. Losses at the gene ends were 5 bases for V and 4 bases for J; bases not matched to a gene: 16. The CDR3 has 17 amino acids. The germline V gene encodes CDR1 SEHNR and CDR2 FQNEAQ (reference sequence). The CDR3 DNA reads TGTGCCAGCAGCCCACACCCCCTGACAGGGCTTGGCTATGGCTACACCTTC. This sequence encodes CASSPHPLTGLGYGYTF.

The gene calls are TRBV5-5 and TRBJ1-2; a weak D match, TRBD1 (5 bases). The CDR3 length is 15 residues. V lost 2 bases and J lost 5, with 16 bases in between. Per the germline V gene, CDR1 is SGHKS and CDR2 is YYEKEE (reference sequence). DNA of the CDR3: TGTGCCAGCAGCTTCGGAAGGAGGGGCGGGTATGGCTACACCTTC. Translating it yields CASSFGRRGGYGYTF.